The 11 T cell receptor beta chains below were found in one sample sequenced in a study of neurological immune-mediated disorders. Noted time point: longitudinal time-point 2. TCRdb re-derived calls from the 5' RACE reads in MiXCR, one entry per CDR3 protein. The table lists over 75,000 distinct CDR3 sequences, approximately 6% of them singletons. The sequenced material came from PBMCs. These receptor sequences come from a woman aged 55-75 years with multiple sclerosis.

As regards this clonotype: A junction end diverges from the germline sequence, so it may reflect a read error. The V and J genes are TRBV5-6 and TRBJ2-3; D ambiguous. The CDR3 length is 14 residues. Germline CDR1 SGHDT, CDR2 YYEEEE. The CDR3 DNA follows: TGTTCCAGCAGAATACAAGGTAATGCAGATACGCAGTATTTT. It yields the protein CSSRIQGNADTQYF.

This clonotype has a count of ten or more. The V gene is TRBV20-1, the J gene TRBJ1-2; 8 bases match TRBD1. The ends lost 5 bases at V and 3 bases at J; junction bases unmatched: 2. This CDR3 spans 12 amino acids. Germline V gene sequence: CDR1 DFQATT, CDR2 SNEGSKA (reference sequence). The CDR3 bases are TGCAGTGCTCTACAGGGGGACTATGGCTACACCTTC. Its translation is CSALQGDYGYTF.

The DNA for the CDR3 is TGTGCCAGCAGCCTTAGAAACCAGTTTGGAGCAGATACGCAGTATTTT. The encoded protein is CASSLRNQFGADTQYF. The genes are TRBV14 and TRBJ2-3; no definite D call. This CDR3 is 16 amino acids long. Per germline, CDR1 SGHDN and CDR2 FVKESK. Between the trimmed V and J ends, which lost 4 bases and 4 bases, there was a span of 18 bases.

At least ten counts were recorded for this clonotype. This chain links TRBV20-1 with TRBJ1-1; D is ambiguous. Germline V gene lookup returns CDR1 DFQATT and CDR2 SNEGSKA (reference sequence). The CDR3 extends over 13 amino acids. V was cut by 5 bases and J by 5 bases, with 15 bases left in between. CDR3 nucleotides: TGCAGTGCTCCTTGGGAGGGTCGAACTGAAGCTTTCTTT. Protein sequence: CSAPWEGRTEAFF.

There are many counts of this clonotype. The chain combines TRBV12-3 or TRBV12-4 with TRBJ1-5; D is uncertain. The CDR3 covers 13 residues. Trimming took off 3 bases at V and 0 bases at J, with 3 bases between the two ends. CDR3 sequence reads: CASSLYSNQPQHF. For the CDR3, the DNA is TGTGCCAGCAGTTTGTATAGCAATCAGCCCCAGCATTTT.

This clonotype was recorded at least ten times. The genes are TRBV5-1 and TRBJ2-2, with 9 positions matching TRBD2. Looked up from germline, CDR1 is SGHRS and CDR2 is YFSETQ. The V gene end was trimmed by 4 bases and the J gene end by 4 bases; junction bases not matched to a gene: 8. This CDR3 region has 16 residues. The CDR3 is CASSPLVAGVTGELFF. CDR3 nucleotide sequence: TGCGCCAGCAGCCCCCTCGTAGCGGGGGTCACCGGGGAGCTGTTTTTT.

This clonotype showed up many times. The gene calls are TRBV28 and TRBJ1-5; D may be TRBD1 (5 bases). CDR3 size: 16 residues. Trimming pared 6 bases from V and 0 bases from J, leaving 15 bases between. CDR1 MDHEN and CDR2 SYDVKM come from the germline V gene. The CDR3 loop reads CASRLRQLFSNQPQHF. The CDR3 coding sequence is TGTGCCAGCAGGCTTAGACAGCTTTTTAGCAATCAGCCCCAGCATTTT.

With respect to this clonotype: A much larger clone differs from this one at a single base, so this may be a read error. This chain uses TRBV7-2 with TRBJ1-1; D is unclear. The CDR3 has 13 residues. V dropped 7 bases and J dropped 4 bases, with 13 bases sitting between them. Germline CDR1 is SGHTA and CDR2 is FQGNSA. As DNA, the CDR3 is TGTGCCAGCACCTCGCGGGTTGGCACTGAAGCTTTCTTT. This sequence encodes CASTSRVGTEAFF.

At least ten counts were recorded for this clonotype. This sequence joins TRBV15 and TRBJ2-1; no clear D. Trimming took off 1 base at V and 10 bases at J, with 5 bases between the two ends. The CDR3 contains 11 residues. The germline CDR1 and CDR2 sequences are LNHNV and YYDKDF (reference sequence). CDR3: CATSRVREQFF. For the CDR3, the DNA is TGTGCCACCAGCAGAGTCCGAGAGCAGTTCTTC.

In its sample, this clonotype was seen many times. V usage is TRBV20-1 and J usage is TRBJ1-2; TRBD1 is a possible D gene (5 bases). CDR3 length equals 14 residues. Trimming pared 5 bases from V and 4 bases from J, leaving 17 bases between. Germline V lookup: CDR1 DFQATT, CDR2 SNEGSKA (reference sequence). The CDR3 DNA is TGCAGTGCTCCGGAGGGACTGTCCCTCTATGGCTACACCTTC. Protein sequence: CSAPEGLSLYGYTF.

This clonotype appeared many times. The V call is TRBV5-6, the J call TRBJ2-1; D is possibly TRBD1 (5 bases). Trimming removed 2 bases from V and 2 bases from J, with 11 bases in between. From germline, CDR1 is SGHDT and CDR2 YYEEEE. This CDR3 is 15 amino acids long. CDR3 loop: CASSLGVRAYNEQFF. CDR3 nucleotides: TGTGCCAGCAGCTTAGGGGTACGGGCCTACAATGAGCAGTTCTTC.